This T cell receptor beta chain came from a study of blood T cell repertoires in COVID-19 (dated by TCRdb to 2020 to 2021). Broadly, across the study: Collaborator samples came from the United States, Italy and Spain and covered acute and convalescent phases of COVID-19. The material from the prospective study consisted of cDNA or gDNA derived from T cells, B-cell-depleted T cells, or PBMCs. The dataset comprised deeply sampled blood TCRbeta repertoires from subjects exposed to, actively infected with, or recovered from COVID-19. The repertoires were made available in a free public database intended to serve as a resource for research on the immune response to SARS-CoV-2. Samples were obtained from the ongoing ImmuneRACE study (first 160 participants) and from over 1,000 subjects provided by 6 global collaborators. Nearly every sample came with metadata listing a de-identified subject ID, COVID-19 status, age in years and sex. Where available, HLA class I and class II types were obtained from metadata supplied by the sample provider rather than from assay-based typing. Study-wide findings and limitations: How much clinical and demographic metadata was included differed by source and by participant, and the metadata was provided uncurated.

Here V drops 6 bases and J drops 7 bases, and the junction holds 15 bases not matched to any gene. Taken from the germline V gene, the CDR1 and CDR2 loops are MDHEN and SYDVKM. The CDR3 runs 16 amino acids, cysteine and phenylalanine included. The kept DNA is CDR3 alone, 48 bases in frame from the first base. With regard to this clone: Its antigen specificity is not known. It has no much larger one-base neighbor in the sample; base qualities were not kept.

At one collaborating source in Seattle, patients were enrolled during active infection and were followed longitudinally through the course of disease. Whole blood was collected in K2EDTA tubes by collaborating institutions according to the institutions' own protocols. For TCRbeta analysis, collaborator samples were shipped as frozen whole blood, as isolated PBMCs, or as DNA extracted from either sample type. TCRbeta CDR3 regions were amplified from genomic DNA using the immunoSEQ Assay, a bias-controlled multiplex PCR. In the source study's methods: Nucleated cell counts per sample were estimated from amplification of reference gene primers within the assay. To quantify the absolute abundance of each unique TCRbeta CDR3 rearrangement, sequence reads were collapsed and filtered. Productive Simpson clonality was computed per sample as the square root of Simpson's diversity index over productive rearrangements. TCRdb re-hosts the immuneACCESS table, in-frame sequences only. Its copies lack some clones; in the studies checked, an unresolved V gene accounts for under half of them, and the cause for the rest is not known. V and J calls and clone size follow that table, whereas D and trimming were derived from the DNA. This sample lists roughly 410,000 clones; around 87% were detected once. Roughly 2.1% of the sample lies in the top ten.

The rearrangement joined TRBV28 to TRBJ1-2, and TRBD1 matches 9 of the central bases. The sequencing sample was made of peripheral blood. The TCR sequence derives from a woman in her sixties with COVID-19, enrolled during active disease. CDR3 protein: CASRYPGQGVTGGYTF. In nucleotides, the sequence is TGTGCCAGCAGATACCCGGGACAGGGAGTAACCGGTGGCTACACCTTC.